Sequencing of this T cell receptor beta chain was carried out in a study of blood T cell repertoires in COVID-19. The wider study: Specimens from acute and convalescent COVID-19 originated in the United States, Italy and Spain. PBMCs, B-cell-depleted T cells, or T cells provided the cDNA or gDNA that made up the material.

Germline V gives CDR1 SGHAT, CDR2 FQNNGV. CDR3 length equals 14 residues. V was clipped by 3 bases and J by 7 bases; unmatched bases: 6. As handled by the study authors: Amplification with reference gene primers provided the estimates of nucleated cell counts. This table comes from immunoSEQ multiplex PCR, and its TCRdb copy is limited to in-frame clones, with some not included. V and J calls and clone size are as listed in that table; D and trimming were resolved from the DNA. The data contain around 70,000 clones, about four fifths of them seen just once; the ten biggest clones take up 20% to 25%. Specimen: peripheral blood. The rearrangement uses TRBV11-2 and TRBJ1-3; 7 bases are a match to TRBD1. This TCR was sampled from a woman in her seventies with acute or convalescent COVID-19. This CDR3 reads CASSLTATGNTIYF. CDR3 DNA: TGTGCCAGCAGCTTGACAGCGACAGGGAACACCATATATTTT.